This T cell receptor beta chain was identified during a study of synovial regulatory T cells in juvenile arthritis (dated by TCRdb to 2013 to 2016). About the investigation overall: Of the sequenced patients, several received methotrexate, one received methotrexate plus infliximab, a few were therapy-naive, and one had no treatment information. The study compared the TCRbeta CDR3 repertoires of blood iaTreg cells, other blood Treg cells and synovial fluid Treg cells taken from matched patient samples. Effector T cell subsets were also sequenced in this cohort for comparisons, but the Treg dataset alone covers only blood and synovial fluid Treg cells. The TCR repertoire comparisons covered Treg and Teff subsets from about a dozen JIA patients with active disease. Study-wide conclusions, independent of this receptor: More CDR3 sequences were shared by synovial Treg cells with iaTreg cells than with other blood Treg cells, and a closer relation was confirmed by Chao-Jaccard similarity. Across patients, iaTreg TCR repertoires were largely private and overlapped partially with synovial Teff repertoires and blood CPL repertoires.

The library was made by the immunoSEQ multiplex PCR assay. TCRbeta CDR3 sequencing was carried out by Adaptive Biotechnologies. Under the source paper's analysis protocol: To assess repertoire similarity, the researchers used the Chao-modified Jaccard index along with median clonotype overlap taken from 200 random subsamples at equal sample size. The similarity analyses were based on either productive nucleotide sequences or amino acid sequences translated in silico. To compare repertoires, the researchers applied hierarchical clustering with single linkage as well as t-SNE, based on Chao-modified Jaccard distances. Repertoire diversity was quantified with the Renyi index, after sample size normalisation, across a range of alpha values. Here the immuneACCESS table is served through TCRdb, limited to in-frame sequences with V and J called. Missing clones are a known gap in these copies; in checked studies unresolved V genes cover under half, and the rest lacks a known reason. That table gives V, J and clone size, and the DNA gave D and trimming. This sample's table contains about 2,500 clones. Jointly, the top ten make up more than 13% of the sample.

From the cysteine through the phenylalanine, the CDR3 covers 12 amino acids. Only the protein sequence is given. Sequences ENHRY (CDR1) and SYGVKD (CDR2) are obtained from the germline V gene. Synovial samples were synovial fluid collected alongside matched peripheral blood from each patient with active arthritis. TCR repertoire donors were approximately 11 juvenile idiopathic arthritis patients with active disease who had not reached inactive disease, 3 polyarticular and 8 oligoarticular. The TCR-sequenced patients had a median age of about 12 years (range about 2.4-25) and median disease duration of roughly seven years (range 0.2-19.1). FOXP3 TSDR demethylation comparable to that of blood and healthy-donor Treg cells was observed in synovial Treg cells, supporting bona fide regulatory lineage commitment. The samples for TCR repertoire analysis were obtained at two Italian centres. Based on frequency, this clone is considered medium-sized (0.01 to 0.1%); no count was recorded. There is no known antigen for this receptor.

The TCR comes from a donor younger than 30 with juvenile idiopathic arthritis. Sequencing was performed on Treg cells from the synovium. In this chain, TRBV10-3 is recombined with TRBJ2-1; absent DNA, TCRdb's TRBD2 call cannot be checked. The CDR3: CAISESRGEQFF.